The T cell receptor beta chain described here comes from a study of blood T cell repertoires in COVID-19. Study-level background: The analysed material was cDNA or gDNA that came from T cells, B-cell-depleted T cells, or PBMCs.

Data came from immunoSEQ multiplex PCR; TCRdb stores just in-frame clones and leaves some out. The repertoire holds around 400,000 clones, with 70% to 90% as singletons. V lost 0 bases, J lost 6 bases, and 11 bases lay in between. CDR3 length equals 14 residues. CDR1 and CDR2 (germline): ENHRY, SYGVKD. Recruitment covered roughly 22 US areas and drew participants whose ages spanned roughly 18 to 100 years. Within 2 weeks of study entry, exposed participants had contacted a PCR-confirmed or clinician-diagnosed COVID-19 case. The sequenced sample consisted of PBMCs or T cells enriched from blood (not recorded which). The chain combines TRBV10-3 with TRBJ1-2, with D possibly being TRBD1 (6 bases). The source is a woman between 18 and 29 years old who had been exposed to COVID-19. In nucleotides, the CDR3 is TGTGCCATCAGTGAGTCAGGGGGTTTTGATGGCTACACCTTC. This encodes CAISESGGFDGYTF.